The T cell receptor (beta chain) described here comes from a study of cytomegalovirus exposure and HLA in healthy donors. The CDR3 contains 12 residues. Germline V gene lookup returns CDR1 SQVTM and CDR2 ANQGSEA. Between the trimmed V and J ends, which lost 5 bases and 3 bases, there was a span of 10 bases. The primer mix had 60 Vbeta and 13 Jbeta primers. Produced via immunoSEQ multiplex PCR; TCRdb's table is partial and in-frame only. The table records fewer than 110,000 clones, around 67% of them present only once. Input material: PBMCs. The TCR was taken from a woman in her 50s in good health and CMV-seronegative. J is TRBJ1-2 and V is TRBV29-1; D perhaps matches TRBD1 (5 bases). As DNA, the CDR3 is TGCAGCGTTAGGGGCGATGACTATGGCTACACCTTC. Translating gives CSVRGDDYGYTF.